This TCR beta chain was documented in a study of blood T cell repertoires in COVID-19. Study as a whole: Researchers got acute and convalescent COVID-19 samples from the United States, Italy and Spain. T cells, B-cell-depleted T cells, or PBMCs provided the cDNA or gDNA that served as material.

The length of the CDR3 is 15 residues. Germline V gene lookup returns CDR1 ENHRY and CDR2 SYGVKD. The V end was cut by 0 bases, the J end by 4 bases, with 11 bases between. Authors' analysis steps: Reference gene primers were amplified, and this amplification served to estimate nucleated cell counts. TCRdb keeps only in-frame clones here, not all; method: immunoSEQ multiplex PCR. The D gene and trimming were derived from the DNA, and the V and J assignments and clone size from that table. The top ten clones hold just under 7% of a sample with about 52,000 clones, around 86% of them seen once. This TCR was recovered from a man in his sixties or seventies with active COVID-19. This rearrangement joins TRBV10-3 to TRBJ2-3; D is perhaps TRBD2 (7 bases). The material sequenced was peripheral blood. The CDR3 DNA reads TGTGCCATCAGTGAGTCTAGGGGGGGCGCAGATACGCAGTATTTT. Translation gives CAISESRGGADTQYF.